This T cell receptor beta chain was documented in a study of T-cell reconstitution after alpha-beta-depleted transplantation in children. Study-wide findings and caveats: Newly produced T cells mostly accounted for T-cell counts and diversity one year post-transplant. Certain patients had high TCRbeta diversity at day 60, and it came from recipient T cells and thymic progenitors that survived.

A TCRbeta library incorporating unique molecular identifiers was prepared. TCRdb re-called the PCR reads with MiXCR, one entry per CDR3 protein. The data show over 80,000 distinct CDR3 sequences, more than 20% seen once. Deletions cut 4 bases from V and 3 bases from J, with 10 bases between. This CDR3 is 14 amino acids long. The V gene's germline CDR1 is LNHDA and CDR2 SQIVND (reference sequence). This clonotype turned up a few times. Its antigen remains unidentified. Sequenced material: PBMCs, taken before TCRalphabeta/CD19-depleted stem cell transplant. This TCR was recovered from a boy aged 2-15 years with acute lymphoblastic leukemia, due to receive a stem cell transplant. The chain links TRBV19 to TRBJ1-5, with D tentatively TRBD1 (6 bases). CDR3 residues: CASSTGQSNQPQHF. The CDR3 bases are TGTGCCAGTAGTACAGGACAGTCCAATCAGCCCCAGCATTTT.